The 3 T cell receptor beta chains presented below share a single source sample, sequenced in a study of blood T cells in healthy people across ages. Then a second PCR, running about 7 to 11 cycles, was carried out with a sample-barcoded 5' primer and a J-beta primer mix. TCRdb reprocessed the 5' RACE reads via MiXCR and lists one record per CDR3 protein. The sample shows around 780,000 distinct CDR3 sequences, roughly 25% of them seen only once. These records were also assigned to another study, of T cells of mothers and their children.

The sample comprised blood. The receptor set was obtained from a boy aged 5 to 17 in good health.

The chain's CDR3 is CASRVQGSGNTIYF. The CDR3 bases are TGTGCCAGCAGAGTACAGGGTTCTGGAAACACCATATATTTT. The rearrangement links TRBV6-5 to TRBJ1-3; weak D call: TRBD1 (6 bases). Germline CDR1 MNHEY, CDR2 SVGAGI. This CDR3 spans 14 amino acids. Trimming pared 6 bases from V and 1 base from J, leaving 10 bases between.

DNA for the CDR3: TGCGCCAGCAGCCAAATCAAGGGAGGAGGCTACACCTTC. Protein: CASSQIKGGGYTF. The chain couples TRBV4-1 to TRBJ1-2; D ambiguous. Germline V gene lookup returns CDR1 MGHRA and CDR2 YSYEKL. V shed 2 bases and J shed 8 bases, with 12 bases lying between them. The CDR3 extends over 13 amino acids.

This sequence joins TRBV27 and TRBJ2-1; 9 bases map to TRBD2. The CDR3 runs to 14 residues. The J segment lost 8 bases and the V segment lost 6 bases, leaving 8 bases of the junction unmatched. CDR1 MNHEY and CDR2 SMNVEV come from the germline V gene (reference sequence). The CDR3 DNA reads as TGTGCCAGCAGAACCCATAGCGGGAGCGATGAGCAGTTCTTC. Translation gives CASRTHSGSDEQFF.